Given below is one TCR beta chain in context. What antigen it recognizes has not been identified. Nothing much larger sits one base from this clone, and base qualities are not available. The entry originates in a study of blood T cell repertoires in COVID-19 (dated by TCRdb to the early 2020s). About the full investigation: Samples covering the acute and convalescent phases of COVID-19 were provided by collaborators in the United States, Italy and Spain. Subjects who had been exposed to COVID-19, were actively infected with it, or had recovered from it provided the deeply sampled blood TCRbeta repertoires that made up the dataset. The prospective study material was composed of cDNA or gDNA derived from T cells, B-cell-depleted T cells, or PBMCs. Where HLA class I and class II types were available, the types were taken from metadata supplied by the sample provider, not from assay-based typing. The repertoires were released in a freely available public database meant as a resource for research on the immune response to SARS-CoV-2. A de-identified subject ID, COVID-19 status, age in years and sex were almost always included in the sample metadata. Samples were obtained from the ongoing ImmuneRACE study (first 160 participants) and from 1,254 subjects provided by 6 global collaborators. Results the study describes overall, beyond this receptor: How much clinical and demographic metadata was included differed by source and by participant, and the metadata was provided uncurated.

TCRbeta CDR3 regions were amplified from genomic DNA using the immunoSEQ Assay, a bias-controlled multiplex PCR. The study's own analysis went as follows. Nucleated cell counts per sample were estimated from amplification of reference gene primers within the assay. Sequence reads were collapsed and filtered to measure the absolute abundance of every unique TCRbeta CDR3 rearrangement. For each sample, productive Simpson clonality was calculated as the square root of Simpson's diversity index across productive rearrangements. The table was pulled from immuneACCESS by TCRdb, which kept in-frame rearrangements only. Such tables lose some clones; where checked, under half of the loss comes from unresolved V genes, and the rest has no known cause. V, J and clone size reflect that table, while D and trimming were determined from the DNA. Here the sample has 88,000 or so clones; 85% occur a single time. Jointly, the top ten make up 3.5% to 4.5% of the sample.

The collaborating institutions used their own protocols to collect whole blood in K2EDTA tubes. For TCRbeta analysis, collaborators shipped samples in one of three forms: frozen whole blood, isolated PBMCs, or DNA extracted from either of those sample types. Trimming removed 0 bases from V and 7 bases from J, leaving 13 bases between the germline ends. The germline V gene (reference sequence) yields SGHKS for CDR1 and YYEKEE for CDR2. The CDR3 holds 15 amino acids from the cysteine to the phenylalanine. CDR3 DNA is the only sequence kept; it has 45 bases, read in frame from the first base. This clonotype originated in a man between 60 and 75 years old with acute or convalescent COVID-19. This chain joins TRBV5-5 to TRBJ2-2; the D segment could be TRBD1, given 6 matching bases. Sequenced input: peripheral blood. CDR3 loop: CASSLDRAQGGELFF. The nucleotides read TGTGCCAGCAGCTTGGACAGGGCCCAGGGCGGGGAGCTGTTTTTT.